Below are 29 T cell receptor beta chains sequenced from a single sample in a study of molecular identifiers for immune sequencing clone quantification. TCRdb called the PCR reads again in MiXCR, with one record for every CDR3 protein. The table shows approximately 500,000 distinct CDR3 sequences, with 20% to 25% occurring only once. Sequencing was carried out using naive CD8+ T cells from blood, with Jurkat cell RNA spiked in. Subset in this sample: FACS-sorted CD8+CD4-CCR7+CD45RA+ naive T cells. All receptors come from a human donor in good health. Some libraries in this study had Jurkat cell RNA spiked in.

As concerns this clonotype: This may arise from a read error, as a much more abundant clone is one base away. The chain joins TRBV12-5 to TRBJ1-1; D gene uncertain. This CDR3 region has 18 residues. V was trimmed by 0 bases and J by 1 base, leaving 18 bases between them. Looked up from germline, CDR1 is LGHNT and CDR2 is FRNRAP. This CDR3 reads CASGLVPYGTRGNTEAFF. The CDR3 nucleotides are TGTGCTAGTGGTTTGGTACCCTATGGTACCCGGGGGAACACTGAAGCTTTCTTT.

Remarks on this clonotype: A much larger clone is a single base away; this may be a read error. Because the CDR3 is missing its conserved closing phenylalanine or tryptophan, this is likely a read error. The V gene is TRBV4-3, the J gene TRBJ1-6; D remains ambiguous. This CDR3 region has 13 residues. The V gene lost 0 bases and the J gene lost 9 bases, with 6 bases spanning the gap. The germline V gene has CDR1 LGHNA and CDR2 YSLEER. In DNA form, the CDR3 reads TGCGCCAGCAGCCAAGATCTGGCTTCACCCCTCCACCTT. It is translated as CASSQDLASPLHL.

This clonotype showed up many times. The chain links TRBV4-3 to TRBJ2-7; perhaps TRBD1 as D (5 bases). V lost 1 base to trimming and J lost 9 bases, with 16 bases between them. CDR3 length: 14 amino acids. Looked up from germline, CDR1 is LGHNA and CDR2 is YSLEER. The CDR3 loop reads CASSQGGRPDVQYF. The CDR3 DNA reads TGCGCCAGCAGCCAAGGGGGCAGGCCCGATGTGCAGTACTTC.

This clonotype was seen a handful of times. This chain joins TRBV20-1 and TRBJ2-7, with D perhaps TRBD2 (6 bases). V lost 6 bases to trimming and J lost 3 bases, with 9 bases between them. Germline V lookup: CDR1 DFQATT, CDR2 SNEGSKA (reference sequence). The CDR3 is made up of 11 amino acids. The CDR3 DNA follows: TGCAGTGCGCGGGAAGACTACGAGCAGTACTTC. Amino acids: CSAREDYEQYF.

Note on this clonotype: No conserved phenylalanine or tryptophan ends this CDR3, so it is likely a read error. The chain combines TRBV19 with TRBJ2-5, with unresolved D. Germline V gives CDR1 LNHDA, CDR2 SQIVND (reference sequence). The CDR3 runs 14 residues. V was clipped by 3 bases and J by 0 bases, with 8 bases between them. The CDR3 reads CASSMNAYQETQYL. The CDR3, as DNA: TGTGCCAGTAGTATGAATGCGTACCAAGAGACCCAGTACCTC.

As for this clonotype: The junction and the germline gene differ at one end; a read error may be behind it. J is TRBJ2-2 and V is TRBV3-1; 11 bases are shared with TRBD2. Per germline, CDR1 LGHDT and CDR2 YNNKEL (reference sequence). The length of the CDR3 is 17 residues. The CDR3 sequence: CASSPLSGRVTTGEPFF. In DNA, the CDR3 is TGTGCCAGCAGCCCCCTTAGCGGGAGGGTTACCACCGGGGAGCCGTTTTTT.

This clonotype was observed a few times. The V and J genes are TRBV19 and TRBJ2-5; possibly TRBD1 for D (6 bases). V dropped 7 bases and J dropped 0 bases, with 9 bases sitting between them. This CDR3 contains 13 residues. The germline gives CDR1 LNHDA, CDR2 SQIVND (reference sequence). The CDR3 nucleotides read TGTGCCAGTATGTGGGACAACCAAGAGACCCAGTACTTC. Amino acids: CASMWDNQETQYF.

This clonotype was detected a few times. CDR3 residues: CASSLPGEYNEQFF. The CDR3 DNA follows: TGTGCCAGCAGCTTACCAGGGGAATACAATGAGCAGTTCTTC. The chain combines TRBV11-2 with TRBJ2-1, with D possibly being TRBD1 (6 bases). CDR3 length: 14 amino acids. The V and J ends lost 2 bases and 4 bases respectively, with 9 bases between them. The germline CDR1 and CDR2 sequences are SGHAT and FQNNGV.

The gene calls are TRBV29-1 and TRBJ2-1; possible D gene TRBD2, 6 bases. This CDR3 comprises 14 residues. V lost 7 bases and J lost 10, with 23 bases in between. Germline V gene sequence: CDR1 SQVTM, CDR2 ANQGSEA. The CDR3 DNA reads TGCAGCGGCTCCGGGGCGAGCGGGTTAAGAGAGCAGTTCTTC. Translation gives CSGSGASGLREQFF.

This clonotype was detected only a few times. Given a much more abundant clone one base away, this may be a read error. The CDR3: CASTEGLSDQPQHF. The CDR3 DNA reads as TGTGCCAGCACCGAGGGACTGAGCGATCAGCCCCAGCATTTT. The chain has TRBV12-3 or TRBV12-4 and TRBJ1-5; maybe TRBD1 (5 bases). V gave up 7 bases and J gave up 5 bases, with 15 bases separating them. The CDR3 contains 14 residues.

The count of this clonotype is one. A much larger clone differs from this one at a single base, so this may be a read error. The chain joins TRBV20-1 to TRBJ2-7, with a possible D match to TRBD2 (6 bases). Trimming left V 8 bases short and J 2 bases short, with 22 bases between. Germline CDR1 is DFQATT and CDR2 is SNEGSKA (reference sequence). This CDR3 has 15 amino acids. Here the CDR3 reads CSTSPRAPGAYEQYF. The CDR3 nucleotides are TGCAGTACTTCCCCGAGGGCCCCGGGGGCCTACGAGCAGTACTTC.

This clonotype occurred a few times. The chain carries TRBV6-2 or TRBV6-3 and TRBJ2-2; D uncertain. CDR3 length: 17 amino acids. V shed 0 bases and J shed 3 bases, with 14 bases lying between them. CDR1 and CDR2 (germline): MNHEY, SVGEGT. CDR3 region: CASSYSKKGSDTGELFF. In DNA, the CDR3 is TGTGCCAGCAGTTACTCGAAGAAGGGTTCGGACACCGGGGAGCTGTTTTTT.

The CDR3 DNA sequence: TGTGCCACATACGACAGGGGTTACGAGCAGTACTTC. It translates to CATYDRGYEQYF. The chain is built from TRBV2 and TRBJ2-7, with TRBD1 identical over 8 bases. V lost 10 bases, J lost 4 bases, and 6 bases stayed unmatched. The CDR3 is 12 amino acids. Germline V gene lookup returns CDR1 SNHLY and CDR2 FYNNEI.

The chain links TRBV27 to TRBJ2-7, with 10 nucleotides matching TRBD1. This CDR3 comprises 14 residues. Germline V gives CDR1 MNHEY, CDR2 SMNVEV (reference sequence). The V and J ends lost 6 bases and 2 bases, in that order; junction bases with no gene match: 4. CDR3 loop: CASSRQGAAYEQYF. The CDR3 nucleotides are TGTGCCAGCAGCCGACAGGGGGCGGCCTACGAGCAGTACTTC.

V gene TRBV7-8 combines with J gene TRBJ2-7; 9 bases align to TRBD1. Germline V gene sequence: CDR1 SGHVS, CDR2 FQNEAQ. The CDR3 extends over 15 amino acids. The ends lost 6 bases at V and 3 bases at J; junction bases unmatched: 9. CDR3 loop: CASRTGTGISYEQYF. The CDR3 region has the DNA TGTGCCAGCAGGACAGGGACAGGGATTAGCTACGAGCAGTACTTC. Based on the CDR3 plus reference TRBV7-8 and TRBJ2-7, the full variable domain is GAGVSQSPRYKVAKRGQDVALRCDPISGHVSLFWYQQALGQGPEFLTYFQNEAQLDKSGLPSDRFFAERPEGSVSTLKIQRTQQEDSAVYLCASRTGTGISYEQYFGPGTRLTVT.

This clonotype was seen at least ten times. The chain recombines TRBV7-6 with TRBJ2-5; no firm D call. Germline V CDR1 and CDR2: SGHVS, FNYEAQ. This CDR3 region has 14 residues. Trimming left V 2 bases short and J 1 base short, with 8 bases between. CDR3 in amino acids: CASSLFIGQETQYF. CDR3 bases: TGTGCCAGCAGCTTATTTATAGGCCAAGAGACCCAGTACTTC.

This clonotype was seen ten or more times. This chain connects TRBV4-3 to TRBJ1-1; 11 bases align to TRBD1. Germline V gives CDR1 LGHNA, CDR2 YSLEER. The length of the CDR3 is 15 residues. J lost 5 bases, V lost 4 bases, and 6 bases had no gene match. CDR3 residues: CASSRGTGGRTEAFF. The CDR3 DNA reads TGCGCCAGCAGCCGTGGGACAGGGGGTCGAACTGAAGCTTTCTTT.

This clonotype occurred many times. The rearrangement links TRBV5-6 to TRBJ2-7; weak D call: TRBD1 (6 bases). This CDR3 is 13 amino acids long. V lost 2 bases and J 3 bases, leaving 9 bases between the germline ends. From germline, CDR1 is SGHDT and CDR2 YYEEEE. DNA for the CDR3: TGTGCCAGCAGCTTCGACAGGAACTACGAGCAGTACTTC. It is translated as CASSFDRNYEQYF.

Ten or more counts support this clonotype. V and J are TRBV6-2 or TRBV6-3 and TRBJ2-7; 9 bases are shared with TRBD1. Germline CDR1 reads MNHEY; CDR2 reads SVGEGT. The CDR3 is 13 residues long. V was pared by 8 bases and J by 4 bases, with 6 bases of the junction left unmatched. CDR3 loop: CASGSGTGYEQYF. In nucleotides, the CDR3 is TGTGCCAGCGGATCCGGGACAGGGTACGAGCAGTACTTC.

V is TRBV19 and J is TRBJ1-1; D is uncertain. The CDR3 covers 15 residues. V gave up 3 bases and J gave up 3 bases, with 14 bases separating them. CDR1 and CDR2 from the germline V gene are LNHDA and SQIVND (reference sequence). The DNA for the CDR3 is TGTGCCAGTAGTATGTTCGGGGTCATGGACACTGAAGCTTTCTTT. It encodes CASSMFGVMDTEAFF.

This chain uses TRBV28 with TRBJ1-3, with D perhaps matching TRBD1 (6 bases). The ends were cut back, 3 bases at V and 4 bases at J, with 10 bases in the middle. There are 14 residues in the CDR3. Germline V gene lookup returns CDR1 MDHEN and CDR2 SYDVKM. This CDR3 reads CASSFRGQGNTIYF. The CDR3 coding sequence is TGTGCCAGCAGTTTCCGGGGGCAAGGAAACACCATATATTTT.

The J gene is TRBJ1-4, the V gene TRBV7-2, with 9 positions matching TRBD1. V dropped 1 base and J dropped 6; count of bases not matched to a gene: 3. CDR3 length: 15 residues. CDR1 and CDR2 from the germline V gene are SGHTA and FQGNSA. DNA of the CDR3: TGTGCCAGCAGCTTAGGGGGACAGGGCGATGAAAAACTGTTTTTT. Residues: CASSLGGQGDEKLFF.

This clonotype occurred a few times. The CDR3 DNA sequence: TGTGCCAGCAGTGACAGGAACAGAGATACGCAGTATTTT. It specifies CASSDRNRDTQYF. The rearrangement links TRBV6-4 to TRBJ2-3; no firm D call. V dropped 2 bases and J dropped 5 bases, with 8 bases sitting between them. The CDR3 is 13 residues long. CDR1 and CDR2 (germline): MRHNA, SNTAGT.

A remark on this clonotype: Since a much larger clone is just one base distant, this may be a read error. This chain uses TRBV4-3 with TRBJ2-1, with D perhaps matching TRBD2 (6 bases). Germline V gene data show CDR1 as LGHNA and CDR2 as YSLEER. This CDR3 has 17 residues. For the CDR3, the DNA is TGCGCCAGCAGCCCGGGACTTACGACTCGATACTACGATGAGCAGTTCTTC. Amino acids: CASSPGLTTRYYDEQFF.

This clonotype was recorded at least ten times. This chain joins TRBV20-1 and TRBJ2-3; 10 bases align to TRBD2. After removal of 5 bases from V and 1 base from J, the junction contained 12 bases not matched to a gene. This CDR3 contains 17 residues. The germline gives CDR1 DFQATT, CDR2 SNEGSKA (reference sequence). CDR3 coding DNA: TGCAGTGCTCACCATCCACTAGCGGGGATCCGCACAGATACGCAGTATTTT. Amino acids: CSAHHPLAGIRTDTQYF.

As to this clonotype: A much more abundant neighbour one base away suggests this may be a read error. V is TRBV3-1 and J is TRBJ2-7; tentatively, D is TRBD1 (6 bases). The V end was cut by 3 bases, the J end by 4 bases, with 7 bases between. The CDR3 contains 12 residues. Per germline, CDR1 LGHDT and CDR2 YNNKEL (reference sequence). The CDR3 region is CASSHTGYEQYF. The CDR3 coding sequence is TGTGCCAGCAGCCATACAGGGTACGAGCAGTACTTC.

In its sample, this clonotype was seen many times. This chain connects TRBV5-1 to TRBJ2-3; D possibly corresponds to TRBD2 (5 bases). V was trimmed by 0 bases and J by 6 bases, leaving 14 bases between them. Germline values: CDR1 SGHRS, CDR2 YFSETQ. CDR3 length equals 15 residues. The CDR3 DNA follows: TGCGCCAGCAGCTTGGCCGGGCTGGAGGCGGATACGCAGTATTTT. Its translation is CASSLAGLEADTQYF. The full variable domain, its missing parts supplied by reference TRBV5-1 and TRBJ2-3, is KAGVTQTPRYLIKTRGQQVTLSCSPISGHRSVSWYQQTPGQGLQFLFEYFSETQRNKGNFPGRFSGRQFSNSRSEMNVSTLELGDSALYLCASSLAGLEADTQYFGPGTRLTVL.

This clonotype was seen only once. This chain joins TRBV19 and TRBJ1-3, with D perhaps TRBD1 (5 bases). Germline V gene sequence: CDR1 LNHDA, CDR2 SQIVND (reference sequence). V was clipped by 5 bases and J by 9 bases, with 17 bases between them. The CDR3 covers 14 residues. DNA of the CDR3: TGTGCCAGTAGTCCAGGGCCCCCCGGAGGCACCATATATTTT. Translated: CASSPGPPGGTIYF.

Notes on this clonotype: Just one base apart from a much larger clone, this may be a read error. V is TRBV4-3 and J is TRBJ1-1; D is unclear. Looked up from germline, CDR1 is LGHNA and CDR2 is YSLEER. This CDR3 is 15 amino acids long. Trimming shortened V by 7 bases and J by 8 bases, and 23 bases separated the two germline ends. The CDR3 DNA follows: TGCGCCAGCAACCACACTTCGGACGGTGACTTCGAAGCTTTCTTT. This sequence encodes CASNHTSDGDFEAFF.